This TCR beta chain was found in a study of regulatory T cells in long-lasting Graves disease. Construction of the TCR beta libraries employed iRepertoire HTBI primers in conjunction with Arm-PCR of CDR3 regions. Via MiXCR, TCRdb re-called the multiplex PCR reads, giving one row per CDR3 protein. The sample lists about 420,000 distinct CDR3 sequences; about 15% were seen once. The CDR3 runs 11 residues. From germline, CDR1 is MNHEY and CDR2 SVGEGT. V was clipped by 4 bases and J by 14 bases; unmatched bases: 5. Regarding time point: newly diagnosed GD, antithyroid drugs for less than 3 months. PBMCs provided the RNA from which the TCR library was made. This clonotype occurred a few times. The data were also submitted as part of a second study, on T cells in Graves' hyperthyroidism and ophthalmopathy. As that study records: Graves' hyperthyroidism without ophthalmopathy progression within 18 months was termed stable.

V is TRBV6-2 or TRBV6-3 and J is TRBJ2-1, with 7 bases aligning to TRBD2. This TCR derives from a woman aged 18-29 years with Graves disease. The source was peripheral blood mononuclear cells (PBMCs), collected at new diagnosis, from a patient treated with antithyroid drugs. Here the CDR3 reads CASSSLGREFF. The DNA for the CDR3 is TGTGCCAGCAGTTCACTAGGGAGGGAGTTCTTC.